This passage covers 15 T cell receptor beta chains from one sample sequenced in a study of cytomegalovirus exposure and HLA in healthy donors. The PCR was carried out with 60 Vbeta primers and 13 Jbeta primers. Sequenced by immunoSEQ multiplex PCR; TCRdb stores in-frame clones only, minus some. This table has 180,000 or so clones, 65% to 85% appearing once. The specimen sequenced was PBMCs. The receptors stem from a boy younger than 10 in good health and CMV-seronegative.

The rearrangement links TRBV5-1 to TRBJ2-4; tentative D call: TRBD1 (5 bases). Germline CDR1 and CDR2: SGHRS and YFSETQ. The germline V and J ends were trimmed by 0 bases and 5 bases, with 12 bases remaining between them. The CDR3 runs 15 residues. CDR3 sequence: CASSLGGPTENIQYF. Here the CDR3 DNA reads TGCGCCAGCAGCTTGGGGGGCCCCACGGAAAACATTCAGTACTTC.

The rearrangement joins TRBV30 to TRBJ1-2, with a tentative D call TRBD1 (5 bases). This CDR3 spans 15 amino acids. The V end lost 3 bases, the J end lost 4 bases, and 18 bases lay between the germline ends. Germline values: CDR1 GTSNPN, CDR2 SVGIG (reference sequence). This CDR3 is CAWSGGGGAIYGYTF. The CDR3 DNA is TGTGCCTGGAGCGGGGGGGGTGGCGCTATCTATGGCTACACCTTC.

The V call is TRBV5-4, the J call TRBJ2-7, with 11 positions matching TRBD2. The CDR3 length is 16 residues. Germline V lookup: CDR1 SGHNT, CDR2 YYREEE (reference sequence). After removal of 0 bases from V and 1 base from J, the junction contained 3 bases not matched to a gene. The CDR3 loop reads CASSLGGTSGSYEQYF. The CDR3 DNA reads as TGTGCCAGCAGCTTGGGGGGGACTAGCGGTTCCTACGAGCAGTACTTC.

The V and J genes are TRBV6-5 and TRBJ1-1; TRBD1 matches at 7 bases. CDR3 length: 15 residues. In germline, CDR1 is MNHEY, CDR2 SVGAGI. The V segment lost 6 bases and the J segment 8 bases; nucleotides outside the gene matches: 15. As DNA, the CDR3 is TGTGCCAGCAGCCCTCTATCGACAGGGCCTCTAGAAGCTTTCTTT. Amino acid sequence: CASSPLSTGPLEAFF.

The table lists this clone with a few counts. The J gene is TRBJ1-5, the V gene TRBV19, with D possibly matching TRBD1 (5 bases). Germline assignment: CDR1 LNHDA and CDR2 SQIVND (reference sequence). Trimming removed 5 bases at V and 3 bases at J, with 14 bases between. The CDR3 is 15 residues long. The CDR3 sequence is CASSAAGGYNQPQHF. DNA of the CDR3: TGTGCCAGTAGTGCAGCGGGGGGTTACAATCAGCCCCAGCATTTT. Full variable domain (rest looked up from reference TRBV19 and TRBJ1-5): DGGITQSPKYLFRKEGQNVTLSCEQNLNHDAMYWYRQDPGQGLRLIYYSQIVNDFQKGDIAEGYSVSREKKESFPLTVTSAQKNPTAFYLCASSAAGGYNQPQHFGDGTRLSIL.

This chain links TRBV4-1 with TRBJ2-7, with D unclear. V lost 0 bases to trimming and J lost 3 bases, with 9 bases between them. Per the germline V gene, CDR1 is MGHRA and CDR2 is YSYEKL. This CDR3 spans 14 amino acids. This CDR3 reads CASSQDWPLYEQYF. The CDR3 region has the DNA TGCGCCAGCAGCCAAGATTGGCCCCTCTACGAGCAGTACTTC.

This clone was counted between two and nine times. The chain carries TRBV28 and TRBJ2-1; D possibly corresponds to TRBD2 (6 bases). Germline V CDR1 and CDR2: MDHEN, SYDVKM. V was cut by 7 bases and J by 8 bases, with 18 bases left in between. This CDR3 comprises 14 residues. The CDR3 DNA is TGTGCCAGCATCGGCGGGGCGTATGGGGATGAGCAGTTCTTC. Its protein is CASIGGAYGDEQFF.

This chain links TRBV2 with TRBJ2-7; D perhaps matches TRBD1 (5 bases). The J call may be mistaken, given a closer DNA end match to TRBJ2-5. Germline V CDR1 and CDR2: SNHLY, FYNNEI. This CDR3 has 12 amino acids. This chain's CDR3 is CASSSDRETQYF. CDR3 bases: TGTGCCAGCAGTTCTGACAGAGAGACCCAGTACTTC.

The rearrangement joins TRBV4-3 to TRBJ2-7; 9 bases align to TRBD2. Germline V gene data show CDR1 as LGHNA and CDR2 as YSLEER. CDR3 length equals 15 residues. J was trimmed by 3 bases and V by 3 bases; bases with no gene match: 6. DNA for the CDR3: TGCGCCAGCAGCCATCGTGCGGGGGGGGGCTACGAGCAGTACTTC. Protein product: CASSHRAGGGYEQYF.

This chain connects TRBV30 to TRBJ2-7; D is uncertain. Trimming took 0 bases from V and 7 from J, leaving 10 bases between them. CDR1 and CDR2 from the germline V gene are GTSNPN and SVGIG (reference sequence). This CDR3 comprises 12 residues. The CDR3 loop reads CAWSVLGQEQYF. In DNA form, the CDR3 reads TGTGCCTGGAGTGTATTGGGCCAAGAGCAGTACTTC.

A note on this clone: Germline is not matched at one junction end, which may reflect a read error. The V call is TRBV6-5, the J call TRBJ1-2, with a weak D call TRBD1 (5 bases). Germline assignment: CDR1 MNHEY and CDR2 SVGAGI. This CDR3 has 14 amino acids. The CDR3 nucleotides read TGTGCCAGCAGACTTACAGGAATAGCTTATGGCTTCACCTTC. This gives the protein CASRLTGIAYGFTF.

The V call is TRBV30, the J call TRBJ1-5, with D tentatively TRBD1 (5 bases). This CDR3 region has 13 residues. V was trimmed by 4 bases and J by 2 bases, leaving 9 bases between them. Germline CDR1 reads GTSNPN; CDR2 reads SVGIG (reference sequence). The chain's CDR3 is CAWNVGGNQPQHF. The CDR3 DNA reads as TGTGCCTGGAACGTAGGGGGCAATCAGCCCCAGCATTTT.

The V and J genes are TRBV4-3 and TRBJ2-7; 9 bases are shared with TRBD1. This CDR3 contains 15 residues. Germline lookup yields CDR1 LGHNA and CDR2 YSLEER. V was pared by 3 bases and J by 5 bases, with 8 bases of the junction left unmatched. CDR3 sequence: CASSHTHRGQDEQYF. The CDR3 nucleotides read TGCGCCAGCAGCCACACGCACAGGGGGCAGGACGAGCAGTACTTC.

The rearrangement uses TRBV6-4 and TRBJ2-1, with D possibly matching TRBD1 (6 bases). The CDR3 loop spans 15 amino acids. Germline lookup yields CDR1 MRHNA and CDR2 SNTAGT. V shed 2 bases and J shed 6 bases, with 14 bases lying between them. CDR3 sequence reads: CASSDQRTESNEQFF. CDR3 coding DNA: TGTGCCAGCAGTGACCAGAGGACAGAAAGCAATGAGCAGTTCTTC.

This rearrangement joins TRBV7-2 to TRBJ2-1; weak D call: TRBD1 (5 bases). V lost 7 bases, J lost 4 bases, and 14 bases lay in between. CDR1 and CDR2 from the germline V gene are SGHTA and FQGNSA. CDR3 length: 14 amino acids. The CDR3 DNA follows: TGTGCCAGCACCTGGGGCAGGGCGTACAATGAGCAGTTCTTC. It yields the protein CASTWGRAYNEQFF.